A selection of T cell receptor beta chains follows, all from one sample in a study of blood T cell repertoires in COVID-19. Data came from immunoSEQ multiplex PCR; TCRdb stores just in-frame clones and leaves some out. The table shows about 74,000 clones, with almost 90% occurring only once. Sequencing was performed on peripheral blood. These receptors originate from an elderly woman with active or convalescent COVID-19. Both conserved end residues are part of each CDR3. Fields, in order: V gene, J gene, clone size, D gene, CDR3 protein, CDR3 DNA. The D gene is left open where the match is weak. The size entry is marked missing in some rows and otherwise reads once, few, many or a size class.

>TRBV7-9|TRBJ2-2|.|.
CASSYRLEQTANTGELFF
TGTGCCAGCAGCTACCGACTAGAGCAAACCGCGAACACCGGGGAGCTGTTTTTT
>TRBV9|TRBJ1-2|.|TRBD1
CASSPQTGAVYGYTF
TGTGCCAGCAGCCCCCAGACAGGGGCGGTTTATGGCTACACCTTC
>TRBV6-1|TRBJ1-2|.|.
CASSDREASYYGYTF
TGTGCCAGCAGTGACAGGGAAGCAAGTTACTATGGCTACACCTTC
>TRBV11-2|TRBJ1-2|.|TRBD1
CASSGATGNYGYTF
TGTGCCAGCAGCGGGGCGACAGGGAACTATGGCTACACCTTC
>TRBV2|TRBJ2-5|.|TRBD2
CASTTSGVETQYF
TGTGCCAGCACAACTAGCGGGGTGGAGACCCAGTACTTC
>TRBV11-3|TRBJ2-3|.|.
CASSLVGRGTDTQYF
TGTGCCAGCAGCTTAGTCGGGCGAGGGACAGATACGCAGTATTTT
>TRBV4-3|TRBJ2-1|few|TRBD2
CASSQDWLAGVNEQFF
TGCGCCAGCAGCCAAGATTGGCTAGCGGGAGTCAATGAGCAGTTCTTC
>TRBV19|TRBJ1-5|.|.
CASKAGRDNNQPQHF
TGTGCCAGTAAGGCCGGTCGGGACAACAATCAGCCCCAGCATTTT
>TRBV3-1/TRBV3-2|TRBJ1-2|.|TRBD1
CASSQAGGYGYTF
TGTGCCAGCAGCCAAGCAGGGGGCTATGGCTACACCTTC
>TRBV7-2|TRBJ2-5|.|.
CASSLAFQQETQYF
TGTGCCAGCAGCTTAGCGTTCCAGCAAGAGACCCAGTACTTC
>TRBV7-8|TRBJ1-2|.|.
CASSRGINYGYTF
TGTGCCAGCAGCAGGGGGATTAACTATGGCTACACCTTC
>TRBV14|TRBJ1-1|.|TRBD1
CASSPVTGMNTEAFF
TGTGCCAGCAGCCCAGTGACAGGGATGAACACTGAAGCTTTCTTT
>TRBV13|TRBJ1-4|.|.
CASSLGAGVLFF
TGTGCCAGCAGCCTCGGGGCAGGGGTTCTGTTTTTT
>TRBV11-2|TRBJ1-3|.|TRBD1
CASSLGQGAGNTIYF
TGTGCCAGCAGCTTGGGACAGGGGGCCGGAAACACCATATATTTT